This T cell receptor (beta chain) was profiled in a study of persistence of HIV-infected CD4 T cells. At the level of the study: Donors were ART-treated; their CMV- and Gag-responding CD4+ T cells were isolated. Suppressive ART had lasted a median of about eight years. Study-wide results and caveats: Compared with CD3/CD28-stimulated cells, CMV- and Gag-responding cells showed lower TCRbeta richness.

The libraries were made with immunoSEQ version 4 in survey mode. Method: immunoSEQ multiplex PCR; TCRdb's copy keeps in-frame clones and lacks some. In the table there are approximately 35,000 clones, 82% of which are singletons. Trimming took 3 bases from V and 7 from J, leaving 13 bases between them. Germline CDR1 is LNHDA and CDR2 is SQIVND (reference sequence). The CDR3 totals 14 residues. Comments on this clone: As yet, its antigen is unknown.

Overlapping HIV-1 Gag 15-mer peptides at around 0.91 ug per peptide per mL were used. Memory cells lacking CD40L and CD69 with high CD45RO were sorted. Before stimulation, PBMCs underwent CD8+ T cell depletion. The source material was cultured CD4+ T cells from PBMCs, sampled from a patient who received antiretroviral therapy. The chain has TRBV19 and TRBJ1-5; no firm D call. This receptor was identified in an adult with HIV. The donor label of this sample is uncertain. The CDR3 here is CASSMLRTNQPQHF. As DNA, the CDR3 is TGTGCCAGTAGTATGTTGCGAACTAACCAGCCCCAGCATTTT. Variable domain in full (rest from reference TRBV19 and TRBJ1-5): DGGITQSPKYLFRKEGQNVTLSCEQNLNHDAMYWYRQDPGQGLRLIYYSQIVNDFQKGDIAEGYSVSREKKESFPLTVTSAQKNPTAFYLCASSMLRTNQPQHFGDGTRLSIL.